The entry below gives a single T cell receptor (beta chain) sequence along with its context. Its antigen is unknown. The sample belongs to a study of Graves' ophthalmopathy and Graves' hyperthyroidism. General study findings and limits: From stable hyperthyroidism, ophthalmopathy was separated by a 13-signature model with 87.88% sensitivity and around 80% specificity. The majority of expanded thyroid clonotypes above 0.001 frequency also occurred in blood.

Patients newly diagnosed with hyperthyroidism, under 2 months' duration, were aged 18 to 65, the study reports. The TCR beta CDR3 regions underwent amplification from RNA transcripts. First-round RT-PCR with HTBI primers preceded a second-round multiplex PCR. TCRdb called the multiplex PCR reads again in MiXCR, with one record for every CDR3 protein. The sample shows 500,000 to 700,000 distinct CDR3 sequences, 39% of them seen only once. The TCR comes from an adult man with Graves' hyperthyroidism. Sequenced: peripheral blood or thyroid tissue (not recorded which).

The CDR3 DNA reads as TGCAGCGTGGTAACAGGGAGATACGAGCAGTACTTC. Translating gives CSVVTGRYEQYF. This chain joins TRBV29-1 and TRBJ2-7, with a tentative D call TRBD1 (6 bases). The V and J ends lost 6 bases and 4 bases respectively, with 13 bases between them. The CDR3 is 12 amino acids. Looked up from germline, CDR1 is SQVTM and CDR2 is ANQGSEA.